This TCR beta chain came from a study of blood T cell repertoires in COVID-19. The Seattle patients joined while their infection was active and were tracked longitudinally afterward. The CDR3 loop spans 15 amino acids. Germline CDR1 is SEHNR and CDR2 is FQNEAQ (reference sequence). The V gene end was trimmed by 4 bases and the J gene end by 2 bases; junction bases not matched to a gene: 2. Profiled with immunoSEQ multiplex PCR; TCRdb holds only in-frame clones, not every one. In the table there are roughly 260,000 clones, 85% to 90% of which are singletons. Sequenced input: peripheral blood. The source of this sequence is a woman aged 25-40 years with COVID-19, enrolled during active disease. The chain joins TRBV7-9 to TRBJ2-1, with 10 bases fitting TRBD2. The CDR3 protein is CASSSSGSPYNEQFF. The CDR3 region has the DNA TGTGCCAGCAGCTCTAGCGGGAGCCCCTACAATGAGCAGTTCTTC.